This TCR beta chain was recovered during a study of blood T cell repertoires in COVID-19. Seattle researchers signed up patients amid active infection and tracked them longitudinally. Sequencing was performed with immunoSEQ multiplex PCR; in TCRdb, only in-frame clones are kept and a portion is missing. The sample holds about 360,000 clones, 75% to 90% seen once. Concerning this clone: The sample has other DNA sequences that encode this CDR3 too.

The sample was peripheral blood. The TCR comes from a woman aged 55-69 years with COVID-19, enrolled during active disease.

The DNA of the CDR3 is TGTGCCAGTAGTATGACAGGATCCCAGCCCCAGCATTTT. Amino acid sequence: CASSMTGSQPQHF. The J gene is TRBJ1-5, the V gene TRBV19; possibly TRBD1 for D (6 bases). The CDR3 is 13 residues long. Per germline, CDR1 LNHDA and CDR2 SQIVND (reference sequence). With 3 bases removed from V and 7 bases from J, the gap between germline ends came to 10 bases.